This T cell receptor beta chain derives from a study of blood T cells in healthy people across ages. Primed by a sample-barcoded 5' primer and a J-beta primer mix, a second PCR proceeded for roughly 6 to 12 cycles. One entry per CDR3 protein results from TCRdb running MiXCR on the 5' RACE reads. The repertoire holds approximately 690,000 distinct CDR3 sequences, with 58% as singletons. Specimen: blood. This sequence was found in a man in his sixties in good health.

The CDR3 reads CATGPGQGNTEAFF. The CDR3 DNA follows: TGTGCCACCGGACCGGGACAGGGGAACACTGAAGCTTTCTTT. The V call is TRBV10-3, the J call TRBJ1-1, with TRBD1 matching over 9 bases. CDR1 and CDR2 (germline): ENHRY, SYGVKD. Trimming cost V 10 bases and J 1 base; bases outside gene matches: 7. There are 14 residues in the CDR3.